Below, 10 T cell receptor beta chains from the same sample are listed, as sequenced in a study of blood T cell repertoires in COVID-19 (dated by TCRdb to the early 2020s). Library construction relied on the immunoSEQ multiplex PCR assay. TCRdb re-hosts the immuneACCESS table, in-frame sequences only. Its copies lack some clones; in the studies checked, an unresolved V gene accounts for under half of them, and the cause for the rest is not known. The sample table holds around 220,000 clones, of which 75% to 95% were seen once. About 1.9% of the sample comes from the top ten. The sequencing sample was made of PBMCs or T cells enriched from blood (not recorded which). The source of these receptors is a woman aged 18-29 years who had recovered from COVID-19.

The gene calls are TRBV27 and TRBJ1-4, with 7 nucleotides matching TRBD1. The CDR3 consists of 16 residues. J lost 8 bases, V lost 8 bases, and 17 bases had no gene match. Germline CDR1 is MNHEY and CDR2 is SMNVEV (reference sequence). CDR3 DNA: TGTGCCAGCTCCTTTCTCGCGACAGGGAAGGGGGAAAAACTGTTTTTT. This sequence encodes CASSFLATGKGEKLFF.

Only one count was recorded for this clone. This chain joins TRBV19 and TRBJ2-7, with 11 bases fitting TRBD2. The V gene's germline CDR1 is LNHDA and CDR2 SQIVND (reference sequence). The CDR3 runs to 17 residues. Germline trimming cut 5 bases from V and 0 bases from J; bases unmatched to any gene: 9. CDR3 region: CASSWAGTSGSSYEQYF. Here the CDR3 DNA reads TGTGCCAGTAGTTGGGCCGGGACTAGCGGTAGCTCCTACGAGCAGTACTTC.

This sequence joins TRBV5-5 and TRBJ1-1, with 7 nucleotides matching TRBD1. V lost 4 bases to trimming and J lost 11 bases; unmatched junction nucleotides: 8. Germline CDR1 is SGHKS and CDR2 is YYEKEE (reference sequence). This CDR3 is 12 amino acids long. CDR3 protein: CASSGPDRTAFF. In DNA, the CDR3 is TGTGCCAGCAGCGGACCGGACAGGACGGCTTTCTTT.

The V gene is TRBV6-5, the J gene TRBJ1-5; the D gene is possibly TRBD1 (6 bases). Between the trimmed V and J ends, which lost 7 bases and 4 bases, there was a span of 11 bases. The CDR3 is 13 amino acids. Germline loops: CDR1 MNHEY, CDR2 SVGAGI. In DNA form, the CDR3 reads TGTGCCAGCACCCAGGACAGAAATCAGCCCCAGCATTTT. Translation: CASTQDRNQPQHF.

This clone was detected a few times. The chain uses TRBV9 and TRBJ1-6; D remains unclear. Germline CDR1 is SGDLS and CDR2 is YYNGEE. This CDR3 is built from 12 residues. V dropped 0 bases and J dropped 7 bases, with 2 bases sitting between them. This CDR3 reads CASSVANSPLHF. CDR3 DNA sequence: TGTGCCAGCAGCGTAGCAAATTCACCCCTCCACTTT.

The genes are TRBV12-2 and TRBJ1-2; the table's TRBD1 call for D was not verified on the DNA. TRBV12-2 counts as a pseudogene. This CDR3 contains 18 residues. The CDR3 DNA is TGTGCAAGTCGCTTAGTTTTCGGCCTGAAGGGGACTAACTATGGCTACACCTTC. Amino acids: CASRLVFGLKGTNYGYTF.

This clone was seen more than once but under ten times. The V and J genes are TRBV11-3 and TRBJ2-1; TRBD2 is a possible D gene (6 bases). CDR3 length: 14 amino acids. Trimming cost V 3 bases and J 10 bases, with 16 bases left between them. Germline CDR1 SGHNT, CDR2 YENEEA. The CDR3 reads CASSFPVGGREQFF. The CDR3 nucleotides are TGTGCCAGCAGCTTCCCAGTCGGGGGAAGAGAGCAGTTCTTC. Complete variable domain (other parts from reference TRBV11-3 and TRBJ2-1): EAGVVQSPRYKIIEKKQPVAFWCNPISGHNTLYWYLQNLGQGPELLIRYENEEAVDDSQLPKDRFSAERLKGVDSTLKIQPAELGDSAVYLCASSFPVGGREQFFGPGTRLTVL.

The rearrangement uses TRBV9 and TRBJ2-1; the D gene is possibly TRBD1 (6 bases). Trimming cost V 4 bases and J 7 bases, with 21 bases left between them. The germline gives CDR1 SGDLS, CDR2 YYNGEE. CDR3 length equals 16 residues. CDR3 in amino acids: CASSLTPGHPLNEQFF. CDR3 nucleotide sequence: TGTGCCAGCAGCCTGACCCCGGGACACCCTTTGAATGAGCAGTTCTTC.

J is TRBJ1-1 and V is TRBV21-1. TRBV21-1 is flagged as a pseudogene. The CDR3 sequence is 15 residues long. The CDR3: CASSKQLGRVPEAFF. The DNA for the CDR3 is TGTGCCAGCAGCAAACAACTGGGGAGGGTCCCTGAAGCTTTCTTT.

The J gene is TRBJ1-2, the V gene TRBV3-1 (or the pseudogene TRBV3-2), with D maybe TRBD1 (5 bases). Between the trimmed V and J ends, which lost 0 bases and 2 bases, there was a span of 10 bases. Germline loops: CDR1 LGHDT, CDR2 YNNKEL (reference sequence). This CDR3 spans 15 amino acids. CDR3 amino acids: CASSQESKGNYGYTF. The DNA for the CDR3 is TGTGCCAGCAGCCAAGAGTCCAAGGGGAACTATGGCTACACCTTC.